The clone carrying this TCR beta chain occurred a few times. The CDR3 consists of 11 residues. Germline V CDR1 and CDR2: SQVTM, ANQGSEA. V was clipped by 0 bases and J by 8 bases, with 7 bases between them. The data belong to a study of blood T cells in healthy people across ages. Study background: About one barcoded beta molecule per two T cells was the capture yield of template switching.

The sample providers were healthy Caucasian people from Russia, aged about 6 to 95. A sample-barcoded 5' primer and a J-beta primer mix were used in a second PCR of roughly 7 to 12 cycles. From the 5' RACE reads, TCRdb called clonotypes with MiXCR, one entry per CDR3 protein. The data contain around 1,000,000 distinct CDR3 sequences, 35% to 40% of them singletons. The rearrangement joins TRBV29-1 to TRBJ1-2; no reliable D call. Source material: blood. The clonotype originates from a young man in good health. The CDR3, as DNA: TGCAGCGTTGAAGAAGACCGCGGCTACACCTTC. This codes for CSVEEDRGYTF.